This TCR beta chain appears in the sequencing data of a study of blood T cell repertoires in COVID-19. For the study at large: Acute-phase and convalescent COVID-19 samples originated in the United States, Italy and Spain. The analysed material was cDNA or gDNA that came from T cells, B-cell-depleted T cells, or PBMCs.

Per the authors' pipeline: Estimation of nucleated cell counts relied on the amplification of reference gene primers. Using immunoSEQ multiplex PCR, the repertoire was profiled, and TCRdb retains in-frame clones only, with some absent. V and J calls plus clone size are reproduced from that table; the DNA served to infer D and trimming. The data hold around 170,000 clones, with around 83% observed a single time. Looked up from germline, CDR1 is MGHRA and CDR2 is YSYEKL. Trimming removed 0 bases from V and 9 bases from J; junction bases left unmatched: 7. The CDR3 consists of 14 residues. This chain links TRBV4-1 with TRBJ1-1; TRBD1 matches 7 bases. This sequence originates from a woman aged 35 to 49 with acute or convalescent COVID-19. The sample taken for sequencing was peripheral blood. CDR3 DNA: TGCGCCAGCAGCCAAGATTCAGGGGGACCTAAAGCTTTCTTT. It encodes CASSQDSGGPKAFF.